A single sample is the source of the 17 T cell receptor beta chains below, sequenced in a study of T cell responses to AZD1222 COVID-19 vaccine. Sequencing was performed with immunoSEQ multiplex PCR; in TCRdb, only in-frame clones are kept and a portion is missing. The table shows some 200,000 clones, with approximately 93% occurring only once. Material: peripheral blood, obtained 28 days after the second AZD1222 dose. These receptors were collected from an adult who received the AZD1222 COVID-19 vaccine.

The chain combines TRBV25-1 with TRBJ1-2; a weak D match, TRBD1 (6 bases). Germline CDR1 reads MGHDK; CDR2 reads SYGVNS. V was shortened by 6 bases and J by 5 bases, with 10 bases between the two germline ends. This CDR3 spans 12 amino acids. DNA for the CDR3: TGTGCCAGCAGAGGGGGTTCTTATGGCTACACCTTC. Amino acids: CASRGGSYGYTF.

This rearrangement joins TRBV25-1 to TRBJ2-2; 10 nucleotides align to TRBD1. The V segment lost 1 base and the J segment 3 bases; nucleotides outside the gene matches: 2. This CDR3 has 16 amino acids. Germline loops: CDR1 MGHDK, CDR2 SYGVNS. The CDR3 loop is CASSESGTGDTGELFF. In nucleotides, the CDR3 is TGTGCCAGCAGTGAATCCGGGACAGGGGACACCGGGGAGCTGTTTTTT.

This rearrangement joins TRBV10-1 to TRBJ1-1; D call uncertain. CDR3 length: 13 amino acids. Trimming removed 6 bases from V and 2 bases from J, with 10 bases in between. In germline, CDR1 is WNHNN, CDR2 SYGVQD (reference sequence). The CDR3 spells CASSPRLNTEAFF. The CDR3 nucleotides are TGCGCCAGCAGCCCCAGGCTTAACACTGAAGCTTTCTTT.

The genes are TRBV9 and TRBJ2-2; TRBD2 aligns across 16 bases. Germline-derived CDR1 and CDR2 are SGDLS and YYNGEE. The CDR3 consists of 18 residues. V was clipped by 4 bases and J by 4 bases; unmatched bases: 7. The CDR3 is CASSRKGLAGGLTGELFF. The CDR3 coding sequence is TGTGCCAGCAGCCGGAAGGGACTAGCGGGGGGGCTCACCGGGGAGCTGTTTTTT.

CDR3 amino acids: CASSPRGGEKLFF. CDR3 bases: TGTGCCAGCAGTCCTAGGGGAGGCGAAAAACTGTTTTTT. V and J are TRBV27 and TRBJ1-4; D might be TRBD1 (5 bases). Trimming removed 5 bases at V and 8 bases at J, with 12 bases between. Germline V lookup: CDR1 MNHEY, CDR2 SMNVEV (reference sequence). The CDR3 extends over 13 amino acids.

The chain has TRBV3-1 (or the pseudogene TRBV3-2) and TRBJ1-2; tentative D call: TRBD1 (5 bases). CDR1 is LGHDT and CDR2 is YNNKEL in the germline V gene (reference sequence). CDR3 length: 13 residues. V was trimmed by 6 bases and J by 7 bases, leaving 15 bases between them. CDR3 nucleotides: TGTGCCAGCAGTCCTTCAGGGAGGGGTGGCTACACCTTC. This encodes CASSPSGRGGYTF.

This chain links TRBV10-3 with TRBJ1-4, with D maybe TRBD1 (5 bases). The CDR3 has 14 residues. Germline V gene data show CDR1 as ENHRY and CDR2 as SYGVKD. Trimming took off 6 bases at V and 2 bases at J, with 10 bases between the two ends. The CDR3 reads CAISADSTNEKLFF. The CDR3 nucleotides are TGTGCCATCAGCGCCGACAGTACTAATGAAAAACTGTTTTTT.

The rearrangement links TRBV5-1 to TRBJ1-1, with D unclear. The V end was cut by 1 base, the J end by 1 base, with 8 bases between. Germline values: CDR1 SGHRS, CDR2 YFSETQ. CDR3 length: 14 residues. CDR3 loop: CASSLHGENTEAFF. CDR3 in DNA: TGCGCCAGCAGCTTGCATGGGGAGAACACTGAAGCTTTCTTT.

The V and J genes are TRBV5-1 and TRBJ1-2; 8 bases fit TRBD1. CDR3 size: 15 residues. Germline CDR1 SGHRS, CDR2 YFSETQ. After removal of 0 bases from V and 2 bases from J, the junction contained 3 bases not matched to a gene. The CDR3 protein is CASSLDPGGNYGYTF. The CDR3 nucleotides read TGCGCCAGCAGCTTGGATCCAGGGGGCAACTATGGCTACACCTTC.

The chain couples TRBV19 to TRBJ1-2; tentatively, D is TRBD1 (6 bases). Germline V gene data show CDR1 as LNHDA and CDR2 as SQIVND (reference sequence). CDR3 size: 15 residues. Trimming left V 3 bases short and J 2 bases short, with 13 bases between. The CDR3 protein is CASSIGGGKNYGYTF. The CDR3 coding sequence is TGTGCCAGTAGTATCGGGGGCGGGAAAAACTATGGCTACACCTTC. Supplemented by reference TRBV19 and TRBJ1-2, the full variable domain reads DGGITQSPKYLFRKEGQNVTLSCEQNLNHDAMYWYRQDPGQGLRLIYYSQIVNDFQKGDIAEGYSVSREKKESFPLTVTSAQKNPTAFYLCASSIGGGKNYGYTFGSGTRLTVV.

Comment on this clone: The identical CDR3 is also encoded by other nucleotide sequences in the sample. The CDR3 DNA reads TGTGCCAGCAGTTTAATGGGTAATCAGCCCCAGCATTTT. Encoded protein: CASSLMGNQPQHF. This sequence joins TRBV12-3 or TRBV12-4 and TRBJ1-5; D is undetermined. The CDR3 consists of 13 residues. Trimming removed 2 bases at V and 4 bases at J, with 6 bases between.

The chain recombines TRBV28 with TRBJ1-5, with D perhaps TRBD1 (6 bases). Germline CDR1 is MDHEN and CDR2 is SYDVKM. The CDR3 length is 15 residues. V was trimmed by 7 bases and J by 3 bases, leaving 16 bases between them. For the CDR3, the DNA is TGTGCCAGCACCCTGCAGGGGACAAACAATCAGCCCCAGCATTTT. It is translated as CASTLQGTNNQPQHF.

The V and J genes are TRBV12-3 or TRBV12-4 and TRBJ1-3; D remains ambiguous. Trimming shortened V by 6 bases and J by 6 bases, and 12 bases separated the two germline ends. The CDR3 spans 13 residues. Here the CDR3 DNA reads TGTGCCAGCAGCCTTGAGGCGGCAAACACCATATATTTT. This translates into CASSLEAANTIYF.

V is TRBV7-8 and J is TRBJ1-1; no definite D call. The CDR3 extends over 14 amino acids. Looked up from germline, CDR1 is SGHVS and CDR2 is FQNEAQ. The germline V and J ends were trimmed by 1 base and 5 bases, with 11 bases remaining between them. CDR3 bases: TGTGCCAGCAGCTTAGACCAACTTGGGACTGAAGCTTTCTTT. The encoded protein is CASSLDQLGTEAFF.

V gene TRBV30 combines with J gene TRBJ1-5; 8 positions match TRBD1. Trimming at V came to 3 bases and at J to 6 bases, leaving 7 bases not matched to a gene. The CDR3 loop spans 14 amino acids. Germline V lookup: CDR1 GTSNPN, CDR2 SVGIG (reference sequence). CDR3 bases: TGTGCCTGGAGGCCCGGGACAGGAGTTCAGCCCCAGCATTTT. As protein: CAWRPGTGVQPQHF.

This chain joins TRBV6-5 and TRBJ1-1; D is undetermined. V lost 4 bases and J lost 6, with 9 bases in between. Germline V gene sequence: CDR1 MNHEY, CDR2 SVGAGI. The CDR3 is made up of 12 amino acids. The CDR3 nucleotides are TGTGCCAGCAGTTCTCGGTTGGCTGAAGCTTTCTTT. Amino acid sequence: CASSSRLAEAFF.

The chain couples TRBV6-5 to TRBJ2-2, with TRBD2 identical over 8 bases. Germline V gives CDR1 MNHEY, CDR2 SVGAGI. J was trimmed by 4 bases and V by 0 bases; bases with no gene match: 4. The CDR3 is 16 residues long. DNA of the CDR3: TGTGCCAGCAGTTACTCGGGCCGGGGGGGCACCGGGGAGCTGTTTTTT. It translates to CASSYSGRGGTGELFF.